A single sample is the source of the 5 T cell receptor beta chains below, sequenced in a study of cytomegalovirus exposure and HLA in healthy donors. Sequencing was performed with immunoSEQ multiplex PCR; in TCRdb, only in-frame clones are kept and a portion is missing. The data contain about 300,000 clones, around nine tenths of them singletons. Sequencing was done on a sample of PBMCs. All receptors come from a woman aged 18 to 35 in good health and CMV-seronegative.

V usage is TRBV27 and J usage is TRBJ1-1, with 8 bases aligning to TRBD1. The CDR3 loop spans 15 amino acids. Germline V gives CDR1 MNHEY, CDR2 SMNVEV (reference sequence). V shed 5 bases, J shed 4 bases, and the junction held 9 bases outside the gene matches. The CDR3 DNA follows: TGTGCCAGCAGTACCTCGGACAGGGCTAGCACTGAAGCTTTCTTT. Its translation: CASSTSDRASTEAFF.

The J gene is TRBJ1-5, the V gene TRBV10-3; D is uncertain. The CDR3 spans 13 residues. Trimming stripped 3 bases from V and 4 bases from J, with 7 bases between. Germline V gene data show CDR1 as ENHRY and CDR2 as SYGVKD. The CDR3 DNA sequence: TGTGCCATCAGTGACTATGAGAATCAGCCCCAGCATTTT. Translation: CAISDYENQPQHF.

The rearrangement links TRBV5-1 to TRBJ2-5; possibly TRBD1 for D (6 bases). CDR1 SGHRS and CDR2 YFSETQ come from the germline V gene. The length of the CDR3 is 11 residues. V shed 7 bases and J shed 7 bases, with 11 bases lying between them. The CDR3 is CASHSTGTQYF. CDR3 in DNA: TGCGCCAGCCATTCGACAGGGACCCAGTACTTC.

The V call is TRBV5-1, the J call TRBJ1-1; 7 bases map to TRBD1. The CDR3 length is 14 residues. V was clipped by 4 bases and J by 6 bases; unmatched bases: 9. CDR1 is SGHRS, CDR2 YFSETQ, per germline. CDR3 loop: CASSLDRVLAEAFF. DNA for the CDR3: TGCGCCAGCAGCCTCGACAGGGTTTTGGCTGAAGCTTTCTTT.

The CDR3 DNA reads as TGTGCCAGTAGTATCTCGGCGGGAAGGGCGGGAGTAAAGTCAGAGACCCAGTACTTC. Its translation: CASSISAGRAGVKSETQYF. The V gene is TRBV19, the J gene TRBJ2-5; 7 nucleotides line up with TRBD2. V gave up 3 bases and J gave up 4 bases; unmatched junction bases: 20. CDR1 is LNHDA and CDR2 is SQIVND in the germline V gene (reference sequence). This CDR3 contains 19 residues.